The 17 T cell receptor beta chains listed next were all sequenced from one sample in a study of blood T cell repertoires in COVID-19 (dated by TCRdb to about 2020). To prepare the library, the immunoSEQ multiplex PCR assay was applied. TCRdb retrieved this table from immuneACCESS and kept in-frame rearrangements only. Not all clones are present; in checked studies, unresolved V genes account for under half, and no reason is known for the remainder. The table for this sample lists roughly 220,000 clones; about 85% of them were counted only once. Around 9.6% of the sample belongs to the ten largest clones. The sample was peripheral blood. The source of these receptors is a woman in her fifties or sixties with COVID-19, enrolled during active disease.

The genes are TRBV10-3 and TRBJ1-2; 10 nucleotides agree with TRBD1. Germline V lookup: CDR1 ENHRY, CDR2 SYGVKD. With V trimmed by 6 bases and J by 6 bases, 7 bases remained unmatched. The CDR3 sequence is 14 residues long. The CDR3 loop reads CAIRGGTGDNGYTF. The CDR3, as DNA: TGTGCCATCAGAGGTGGGACAGGGGACAATGGCTACACCTTC.

In its sample, this clone was seen once. The chain joins TRBV19 to TRBJ1-5, with 7 bases identical to TRBD1. The CDR3 has 15 residues. J lost 2 bases, V lost 3 bases, and 4 bases had no gene match. Germline V gene lookup returns CDR1 LNHDA and CDR2 SQIVND (reference sequence). The CDR3 loop reads CASSIYTGGNQPQHF. The DNA of the CDR3 is TGTGCCAGTAGTATTTACACAGGGGGCAATCAGCCCCAGCATTTT. The variable domain in full, with the rest retrieved from reference TRBV19 and TRBJ1-5, is DGGITQSPKYLFRKEGQNVTLSCEQNLNHDAMYWYRQDPGQGLRLIYYSQIVNDFQKGDIAEGYSVSREKKESFPLTVTSAQKNPTAFYLCASSIYTGGNQPQHFGDGTRLSIL.

V and J are TRBV19 and TRBJ1-1; maybe TRBD1 (6 bases). This CDR3 contains 14 residues. Trimming removed 5 bases at V and 7 bases at J, with 17 bases between. CDR1 LNHDA and CDR2 SQIVND come from the germline V gene (reference sequence). The CDR3 reads CASSWGTPGNEAFF. CDR3 bases: TGTGCCAGTAGTTGGGGGACACCCGGTAATGAAGCTTTCTTT.

The rearrangement joins TRBV7-2 to TRBJ1-2; D remains unclear. Per the germline V gene, CDR1 is SGHTA and CDR2 is FQGNSA. CDR3 length: 15 residues. V was pared by 1 base and J by 0 bases, with 9 bases between. The CDR3 DNA follows: TGTGCCAGCAGCTTAGTTTCAACAGCTAACTATGGCTACACCTTC. This encodes CASSLVSTANYGYTF.

The V and J genes are TRBV6-2 or TRBV6-3 and TRBJ2-7; the D is unclear. The CDR3 sequence is 12 residues long. Germline V lookup: CDR1 MNHEY, CDR2 SVGEGT. V was trimmed by 1 base and J by 4 bases, leaving 5 bases between them. The CDR3 spells CASSYFSYEQYF. In nucleotides, the CDR3 is TGTGCCAGCAGTTACTTCAGTTACGAGCAGTACTTC.

This clone was recorded once. The V call is TRBV9, the J call TRBJ2-3; a possible D gene is TRBD2 (6 bases). Germline V gene data show CDR1 as SGDLS and CDR2 as YYNGEE. V lost 0 bases, J lost 2 bases, and 10 bases lay in between. The CDR3 loop spans 15 amino acids. CDR3 in amino acids: CASSVAGTVTDTQYF. CDR3 DNA sequence: TGTGCCAGCAGCGTAGCTGGGACTGTCACAGATACGCAGTATTTT.

The V call is TRBV15, the J call TRBJ1-2; unclear D gene. The ends were cut back, 0 bases at V and 8 bases at J, with 22 bases in the middle. The germline CDR1 and CDR2 sequences are LNHNV and YYDKDF (reference sequence). This CDR3 has 17 residues. CDR3 loop: CATSRDAADVTTGGYTF. The CDR3 bases are TGTGCCACCAGCAGAGACGCGGCAGATGTTACGACGGGGGGCTACACCTTC.

The chain recombines TRBV2 with TRBJ1-1; TRBD1 matches 8 bases. Per germline, CDR1 SNHLY and CDR2 FYNNEI. Trimming cost V 7 bases and J 6 bases; bases outside gene matches: 1. This CDR3 is built from 11 residues. The CDR3 DNA follows: TGTGCCAGCATACAGGGGGCTGAAGCTTTCTTT. It codes for CASIQGAEAFF. The full variable domain, in which reference TRBV2 and TRBJ1-1 provide the parts outside the CDR3, is EPEVTQTPSHQVTQMGQEVILRCVPISNHLYFYWYRQILGQKVEFLVSFYNNEISEKSEIFDDQFSVERPDGSNFTLKIRSTKLEDSAMYFCASIQGAEAFFGQGTRLTVV.

The gene calls are TRBV5-4 and TRBJ1-2; D is ambiguous. Trimming removed 0 bases at V and 8 bases at J, with 17 bases between. The CDR3 is 15 residues long. Germline V gene sequence: CDR1 SGHNT, CDR2 YYREEE (reference sequence). CDR3 protein: CASSLAIRDWQGYTF. CDR3 DNA sequence: TGTGCCAGCAGCTTGGCCATCCGGGATTGGCAAGGCTACACCTTC.

The chain carries TRBV19 and TRBJ1-2; D not certain. This CDR3 is 17 amino acids long. Germline assignment: CDR1 LNHDA and CDR2 SQIVND (reference sequence). V shed 3 bases and J shed 0 bases, with 17 bases lying between them. This CDR3 is CASSMESGGGANYGYTF. In nucleotides, the CDR3 is TGTGCCAGTAGTATGGAATCTGGAGGTGGGGCTAACTATGGCTACACCTTC.

V and J are TRBV2 and TRBJ2-7, with TRBD2 as a possible D gene (5 bases). The germline V gene has CDR1 SNHLY and CDR2 FYNNEI. V lost 8 bases and J 5 bases, leaving 16 bases between the germline ends. This CDR3 has 13 residues. The CDR3 loop reads CASGSGLEDEQYV. CDR3 in DNA: TGTGCCAGCGGTTCAGGACTGGAGGACGAGCAGTACGTC.

The chain has TRBV5-1 and TRBJ1-2; TRBD1 agrees at 7 bases. CDR1 is SGHRS and CDR2 is YFSETQ in the germline V gene. This CDR3 region has 14 residues. V dropped 2 bases and J dropped 8; count of bases not matched to a gene: 9. The CDR3 protein is CASSLLPGQRGYTF. The CDR3 DNA follows: TGCGCCAGCAGCTTACTACCGGGACAGCGCGGCTACACCTTC. Full variable domain (outside the CDR3, taken from reference TRBV5-1 and TRBJ1-2): KAGVTQTPRYLIKTRGQQVTLSCSPISGHRSVSWYQQTPGQGLQFLFEYFSETQRNKGNFPGRFSGRQFSNSRSEMNVSTLELGDSALYLCASSLLPGQRGYTFGSGTRLTVV.

This clone showed up many times. The chain uses TRBV6-1 and TRBJ1-2; D possibly corresponds to TRBD1 (6 bases). The V gene lost 3 bases and the J gene lost 4 bases, with 9 bases spanning the gap. Germline V gene data show CDR1 as MNHNS and CDR2 as SASEGT. The CDR3 loop spans 13 amino acids. This chain's CDR3 is CASSEDSGYGYTF. The CDR3 DNA reads TGTGCCAGCAGTGAGGACAGTGGCTATGGCTACACCTTC.

DNA for the CDR3: TGTGCCACCCGACAGGCTTTGAACACTGAAGCTTTCTTT. This encodes CATRQALNTEAFF. The chain combines TRBV25-1 with TRBJ1-1, with D perhaps matching TRBD1 (6 bases). Germline assignment: CDR1 MGHDK and CDR2 SYGVNS. The CDR3 spans 13 residues. The V end was cut by 10 bases, the J end by 0 bases, with 12 bases between.

This clone was detected once. The sample has other DNA sequences that encode this CDR3 too. V and J are TRBV12-3 or TRBV12-4 and TRBJ1-2, with 7 bases fitting TRBD1. The junction had 2 bases not matched to a gene; V was cut back by 1 base and J by 6 bases. The CDR3 extends over 13 amino acids. The CDR3 spells CASSLGQGDGYTF. The CDR3 nucleotides read TGTGCCAGCAGTTTAGGGCAGGGGGATGGCTACACCTTC.

This chain links TRBV5-6 with TRBJ2-2, with TRBD2 as a possible D gene (6 bases). Germline V lookup: CDR1 SGHDT, CDR2 YYEEEE. The ends were cut back, 0 bases at V and 4 bases at J, with 10 bases in the middle. The CDR3 is made up of 15 amino acids. The CDR3 loop is CASSLDSGATGELFF. The CDR3 DNA sequence: TGTGCCAGCAGCTTGGATAGCGGAGCCACCGGGGAGCTGTTTTTT.

V is TRBV9 and J is TRBJ2-4; TRBD1 matches at 9 bases. Germline trimming cut 4 bases from V and 0 bases from J; bases unmatched to any gene: 20. The germline V gene encodes CDR1 SGDLS and CDR2 YYNGEE. This CDR3 region has 21 residues. CDR3 nucleotides: TGTGCCAGCAGCCCACAAGGACAGGGGAAAAAGGAGACTCTAGCCAAAAACATTCAGTACTTC. Protein product: CASSPQGQGKKETLAKNIQYF.